What follows are 29 T cell receptor beta chains derived from one specimen sequenced in a study of T cell responses to AZD1222 COVID-19 vaccine. TCRdb's copy holds only in-frame clones and misses some; the assay was immunoSEQ multiplex PCR. The sample carries approximately 150,000 clones, approximately 91% recorded once. This specimen was peripheral blood, taken on day 0 of AZD1222 vaccination. The source of these receptors is an adult in good health.

This clone was observed once. The rearrangement joins TRBV14 to TRBJ2-1; 8 bases map to TRBD2. Germline CDR1 is SGHDN and CDR2 is FVKESK. The CDR3 is 13 residues long. V dropped 0 bases and J dropped 16; count of bases not matched to a gene: 8. The CDR3 DNA reads as TGTGCCAGCAGCCAAGAATCGGGGGGGATTTACTTCTTC. It yields the protein CASSQESGGIYFF.

The chain has TRBV6-6 and TRBJ2-2; D possibly corresponds to TRBD2 (5 bases). The V and J ends lost 0 bases and 8 bases respectively, with 13 bases between them. Germline-derived CDR1 and CDR2 are MNHNY and SVGAGI (reference sequence). The CDR3 runs 15 residues. The CDR3 here is CASSYSEGWEGELFF. The CDR3 coding sequence is TGTGCCAGCAGTTACTCCGAGGGCTGGGAAGGGGAGCTGTTTTTT.

The rearrangement links TRBV27 to TRBJ1-3; D unresolved. Trimming took 8 bases from V and 2 from J, leaving 4 bases between them. This CDR3 is 11 amino acids long. Per germline, CDR1 MNHEY and CDR2 SMNVEV (reference sequence). This CDR3 reads CASGTGNTIYF. DNA for the CDR3: TGTGCCAGCGGAACTGGAAACACCATATATTTT.

The chain links TRBV10-1 to TRBJ2-3; D may be TRBD1 or TRBD2 (5 bases each). V gave up 0 bases and J gave up 1 base, with 8 bases separating them. This CDR3 spans 15 amino acids. Germline V CDR1 and CDR2: WNHNN, SYGVQD (reference sequence). The CDR3, as DNA: TGCGCCAGCAGTGAGTCGAGGGGAGGCACAGATACGCAGTATTTT. Translating it yields CASSESRGGTDTQYF.

The J gene is TRBJ1-5, the V gene TRBV18, with a possible D match to TRBD1 (5 bases). CDR1 is KGHSH, CDR2 LQKENI, per germline. Trimming left V 4 bases short and J 3 bases short, with 13 bases between. The CDR3 runs 15 residues. The CDR3 region is CASSLGLFNNQPQHF. For the CDR3, the DNA is TGTGCCAGCTCACTGGGACTGTTCAACAATCAGCCCCAGCATTTT.

The genes are TRBV25-1 and TRBJ1-2; D remains ambiguous. This CDR3 comprises 13 residues. The ends were cut back, 5 bases at V and 10 bases at J, with 17 bases in the middle. CDR1 and CDR2 from the germline V gene are MGHDK and SYGVNS. The chain's CDR3 is CASSLSSSSSYTF. CDR3 nucleotides: TGTGCCAGCAGTCTTAGTTCCTCGTCCTCCTACACCTTC.

CDR3 amino acids: CASSTVGGAMYEQYF. The CDR3 region has the DNA TGTGCCAGTAGTACGGTGGGGGGCGCGATGTACGAGCAGTACTTC. The chain combines TRBV19 with TRBJ2-7; D is possibly TRBD1 or TRBD2 (6 bases each). The CDR3 sequence is 15 residues long. CDR1 is LNHDA, CDR2 SQIVND, per germline (reference sequence). V was clipped by 4 bases and J by 4 bases, with 17 bases between them.

This chain joins TRBV4-1 and TRBJ2-3, with 9 positions matching TRBD2. The V and J ends lost 4 bases and 2 bases, in that order; junction bases with no gene match: 4. CDR3 length: 15 amino acids. The germline gives CDR1 MGHRA, CDR2 YSYEKL. The CDR3 reads CASSPTSGDTDTQYF. The CDR3 coding sequence is TGCGCCAGCAGCCCGACTAGCGGAGACACAGATACGCAGTATTTT.

The V call is TRBV18, the J call TRBJ1-4, with D tentatively TRBD1 (5 bases). This CDR3 is 14 amino acids long. Germline V lookup: CDR1 KGHSH, CDR2 LQKENI. Trimming took 2 bases from V and 8 from J, leaving 12 bases between them. The CDR3 nucleotides are TGTGCCAGCTCACCAGGGGGACGGAGGGAAAAACTGTTTTTT. Translating it yields CASSPGGRREKLFF.

The count of this clone is one. This rearrangement joins TRBV5-1 to TRBJ2-1; unclear D gene. V dropped 4 bases and J dropped 3 bases, with 14 bases sitting between them. Per the germline V gene, CDR1 is SGHRS and CDR2 is YFSETQ. This CDR3 has 15 residues. This chain's CDR3 is CASSRTVEIYNEQFF. The CDR3 DNA sequence: TGCGCCAGCAGCCGGACCGTCGAAATCTACAATGAGCAGTTCTTC.

This chain joins TRBV29-1 and TRBJ1-2; 8 bases align to TRBD1. Germline lookup yields CDR1 SQVTM and CDR2 ANQGSEA. The trim removed 4 bases at V and 1 base at J, leaving 11 bases unmatched. This CDR3 spans 16 amino acids. CDR3 DNA: TGCAGCGTTGTTTTTTCAGGGGGCGCGAGTAACTATGGCTACACCTTC. Amino acid sequence: CSVVFSGGASNYGYTF. The whole variable domain, filled in from reference TRBV29-1 and TRBJ1-2, reads SAVISQKPSRDICQRGTSLTIQCQVDSQVTMMFWYRQQPGQSLTLIATANQGSEATYESGFVIDKFPISRPNLTFSTLTVSNMSPEDSSIYLCSVVFSGGASNYGYTFGSGTRLTVV.

V gene TRBV30 combines with J gene TRBJ2-3; TRBD2 is a possible D gene (6 bases). The CDR3 runs to 13 residues. V lost 3 bases and J lost 11, with 18 bases in between. In germline, CDR1 is GTSNPN, CDR2 SVGIG (reference sequence). CDR3 sequence reads: CAWSGDGGGVQYF. DNA for the CDR3: TGTGCCTGGAGCGGTGATGGCGGCGGGGTGCAGTATTTT.

Only one count was recorded for this clone. This chain connects TRBV7-9 to TRBJ2-7; D possibly corresponds to TRBD1 (5 bases). V lost 0 bases and J 6 bases, leaving 9 bases between the germline ends. Germline loops: CDR1 SEHNR, CDR2 FQNEAQ (reference sequence). There are 13 residues in the CDR3. CDR3 amino acids: CASSLAKGREQYF. The CDR3 DNA follows: TGTGCCAGCAGCTTAGCGAAGGGGCGCGAGCAGTACTTC.

This chain links TRBV5-5 with TRBJ1-5; 9 bases fit TRBD1. V was pared by 4 bases and J by 5 bases, with 10 bases of the junction left unmatched. This CDR3 comprises 16 residues. CDR1 and CDR2 (germline): SGHKS, YYEKEE (reference sequence). The CDR3 here is CASSPTGTGSYQPQHF. The CDR3, as DNA: TGTGCCAGCAGCCCCACCGGGACAGGGTCGTATCAGCCCCAGCATTTT. Filled out from reference TRBV5-5 and TRBJ1-5, the complete variable domain reads DAGVTQSPTHLIKTRGQQVTLRCSPISGHKSVSWYQQVLGQGPQFIFQYYEKEERGRGNFPDRFSARQFPNYSSELNVNALLLGDSALYLCASSPTGTGSYQPQHFGDGTRLSIL.

The gene calls are TRBV6-5 and TRBJ1-6, with D perhaps matching TRBD1 (6 bases). The CDR3 extends over 15 amino acids. V lost 7 bases and J 11 bases, leaving 21 bases between the germline ends. Looked up from germline, CDR1 is MNHEY and CDR2 is SVGAGI. CDR3 in amino acids: CASNPDIQGVTPLHF. The CDR3 DNA reads as TGTGCCAGCAACCCAGATATACAGGGTGTGACACCCCTCCACTTT.

The V gene is TRBV5-8, the J gene TRBJ1-4; the D is unclear. V was clipped by 0 bases and J by 8 bases, with 11 bases between them. The CDR3 runs 14 residues. From germline, CDR1 is SGHTS and CDR2 YDEGEE. This chain's CDR3 is CASSLGPDFEKLFF. CDR3 bases: TGTGCCAGCAGCTTGGGTCCGGACTTCGAAAAACTGTTTTTT.

The chain joins TRBV7-2 to TRBJ2-1; TRBD2 matches 8 bases. The CDR3 has 12 residues. Germline loops: CDR1 SGHTA, CDR2 FQGNSA. J gave up 10 bases and V 5 bases, and 4 bases lay outside the gene matches. For the CDR3, the DNA is TGTGCCAGCAGCGGACGACTAGCGGAGCAGTTCTTC. Encoded protein: CASSGRLAEQFF.

The chain is built from TRBV5-4 and TRBJ1-2; D uncertain. Germline V gives CDR1 SGHNT, CDR2 YYREEE (reference sequence). The CDR3 loop spans 14 amino acids. V lost 4 bases, J lost 1 base, and 11 bases lay in between. As DNA, the CDR3 is TGTGCCAGCAGCCCCGGTGGGAGTAACTATGGCTACACCTTC. This codes for CASSPGGSNYGYTF.

This clone has only a few counts. The CDR3 loop is CASSGVVGGAEAFF. Written as DNA, the CDR3 is TGTGCCAGCAGTGGGGTTGTAGGGGGGGCTGAAGCTTTCTTT. The chain combines TRBV2 with TRBJ1-1, with TRBD1 as a possible D gene (6 bases). The CDR3 extends over 14 amino acids. V was cut by 4 bases and J by 6 bases, with 15 bases left in between. Germline V gives CDR1 SNHLY, CDR2 FYNNEI. Variable domain in full (rest from reference TRBV2 and TRBJ1-1): EPEVTQTPSHQVTQMGQEVILRCVPISNHLYFYWYRQILGQKVEFLVSFYNNEISEKSEIFDDQFSVERPDGSNFTLKIRSTKLEDSAMYFCASSGVVGGAEAFFGQGTRLTVV.

The chain couples TRBV9 to TRBJ1-5; D unresolved. The CDR3 has 14 amino acids. The V end lost 0 bases, the J end lost 4 bases, and 8 bases lay between the germline ends. Germline V gene data show CDR1 as SGDLS and CDR2 as YYNGEE. CDR3 residues: CASSVDGINQPQHF. The CDR3 region has the DNA TGTGCCAGCAGCGTAGATGGCATAAATCAGCCCCAGCATTTT.

This chain uses TRBV27 with TRBJ2-1; 11 bases agree with TRBD2. Losses at the gene ends were 3 bases for V and 5 bases for J; bases not matched to a gene: 6. Per the germline V gene, CDR1 is MNHEY and CDR2 is SMNVEV (reference sequence). This CDR3 comprises 16 residues. CDR3 sequence: CASSFVPGLADNEQFF. The CDR3 bases are TGTGCCAGCAGTTTCGTTCCGGGACTAGCGGACAATGAGCAGTTCTTC.

The CDR3 coding sequence is TGTGCCAGCAGCGCCAGGGACAGCGAAAACATTCAGTACTTC. As protein: CASSARDSENIQYF. This chain uses TRBV7-9 with TRBJ2-4, with TRBD1 identical over 7 bases. The V segment lost 5 bases and the J segment 5 bases; nucleotides outside the gene matches: 6. The germline CDR1 and CDR2 sequences are SEHNR and FQNEAQ (reference sequence). There are 14 residues in the CDR3.

The J gene is TRBJ1-2, the V gene TRBV19, with a weak D call TRBD1 (5 bases). CDR1 and CDR2 from the germline V gene are LNHDA and SQIVND (reference sequence). This CDR3 is built from 13 residues. The V and J ends lost 5 bases and 6 bases respectively, with 13 bases between them. The CDR3 sequence: CASSLRQLHGYTF. The DNA of the CDR3 is TGTGCCAGTAGTTTGAGACAGTTACATGGCTACACCTTC.

V and J are TRBV5-6 and TRBJ2-7; 7 nucleotides line up with TRBD1. The ends lost 2 bases at V and 2 bases at J; junction bases unmatched: 13. Germline lookup yields CDR1 SGHDT and CDR2 YYEEEE. CDR3 size: 17 residues. CDR3 amino acids: CASSFFLNRGWPYEQYF. As DNA, the CDR3 is TGTGCCAGCAGCTTCTTCCTTAACAGGGGTTGGCCCTACGAGCAGTACTTC. The variable domain in full, with the rest retrieved from reference TRBV5-6 and TRBJ2-7, is DAGVTQSPTHLIKTRGQQVTLRCSPKSGHDTVSWYQQALGQGPQFIFQYYEEEERQRGNFPDRFSGHQFPNYSSELNVNALLLGDSALYLCASSFFLNRGWPYEQYFGPGTRLTVT.

The CDR3 protein is CASSPVGTGGYTF. As DNA, the CDR3 is TGTGCCAGCAGTCCGGTTGGCACGGGCGGCTACACCTTC. The chain joins TRBV7-2 to TRBJ1-2; unclear D gene. Germline V CDR1 and CDR2: SGHTA, FQGNSA. Trimming removed 6 bases from V and 8 bases from J, with 16 bases in between. This CDR3 is 13 amino acids long.

This clone was found once. This rearrangement joins TRBV27 to TRBJ1-1; unclear D gene. Trimming shortened V by 0 bases and J by 0 bases, and 5 bases separated the two germline ends. The CDR3 runs 14 residues. Germline CDR1 reads MNHEY; CDR2 reads SMNVEV (reference sequence). The CDR3 is CASSLSPVNTEAFF. The CDR3 DNA reads TGTGCCAGCAGTTTATCCCCGGTGAACACTGAAGCTTTCTTT.

The V and J genes are TRBV7-2 and TRBJ1-2, with 9 bases fitting TRBD1. Germline CDR1 reads SGHTA; CDR2 reads FQGNSA. V gave up 5 bases and J gave up 5 bases; unmatched junction bases: 9. This CDR3 is built from 15 residues. The CDR3 sequence: CASSPDRGVGYGYTF. In nucleotides, the CDR3 is TGTGCCAGCAGCCCCGACAGGGGGGTAGGGTATGGCTACACCTTC. Full variable domain (rest looked up from reference TRBV7-2 and TRBJ1-2): GAGVSQSPSNKVTEKGKDVELRCDPISGHTALYWYRQSLGQGLEFLIYFQGNSAPDKSGLPSDRFSAERTGGSVSTLTIQRTQQEDSAVYLCASSPDRGVGYGYTFGSGTRLTVV.

The rearrangement joins TRBV27 to TRBJ2-7, with 7 bases aligning to TRBD1. CDR1 and CDR2 (germline): MNHEY, SMNVEV (reference sequence). After removal of 4 bases from V and 3 bases from J, the junction contained 6 bases not matched to a gene. The CDR3 length is 14 residues. The chain's CDR3 is CASSSSRQGYEQYF. The DNA for the CDR3 is TGTGCCAGCAGTTCCAGCCGACAGGGCTACGAGCAGTACTTC.

This clone was seen a few times. The J gene is TRBJ2-7, the V gene TRBV7-2; TRBD2 aligns across 7 bases. Germline V gives CDR1 SGHTA, CDR2 FQGNSA. This CDR3 has 11 amino acids. V lost 5 bases and J lost 7; bases outside the gene matches: 2. CDR3 sequence (DNA): TGTGCCAGCAGCCCCGGGAGGGAGCAGTACTTC. This sequence encodes CASSPGREQYF.